This T cell receptor (beta chain) was retrieved from a study of memory CD8 T cells in hepatitis C reinfection. About the study: Chronic HCV followed reinfection in a couple of donors who cleared primary infection. HCV reinfection meant a positive HCV RNA test after two negative tests at least 60 days apart. Peak reinfection sampling occurred 3 to 8 weeks after detected reinfection.

This CDR3 is built from 15 residues. The V end lost 2 bases, the J end lost 4 bases, and 13 bases lay between the germline ends. Germline values: CDR1 MGHRA, CDR2 YSYEKL. Time point defined: peak reinfection, 3 to 8 weeks after reinfection detection. TCR sequencing was done directly ex vivo on sorted cells, without expansion in vitro. Libraries were prepared by immunoSEQ multiplex PCR; TCRdb keeps only in-frame clonotypes and omits some of them. Of 35,000 to 55,000 clones listed, roughly 88% are singletons. This clone appeared a single time. V and J are TRBV4-1 and TRBJ2-3; D might be TRBD2 (6 bases). The sequenced material came from naive CD8+ T cells sorted from blood. This receptor was taken from a man between 18 and 29 years old with hepatitis C virus infection. The CDR3 sequence: CASSQTATRPDTQYF. The CDR3 region has the DNA TGCGCCAGCAGCCAAACGGCGACTAGACCAGATACGCAGTATTTT.